This T cell receptor beta chain was found in a study of radiotherapy plus CTLA-4 blockade in lung cancer (dated by TCRdb to the late 2010s). Regarding the complete study: Among enrolled patients, roughly 20% had an objective response and 30% to 40% reached disease control. What the research found in general, with its limitations: Early dynamic changes in blood T cell clones, together with increased serum interferon-beta after radiation, were reported as the strongest predictors of response. After treatment with radiotherapy and ipilimumab, TCR clones that originated in tumors expanded in peripheral blood.

In the case of this clone: It has no known antigen specificity. Base qualities are missing; no much larger clone stands one base away.

The library was built by means of the immunoSEQ multiplex PCR assay. TCRdb mirrors the immuneACCESS table, restricted to in-frame sequences. Some clones are absent from its copies; in checked studies, under half trace to an unresolved V gene, and the reason for the others is unknown. The sample data list approximately 33,000 clones, and 60% to 80% of these were observed just once. The ten largest clones add up to 7.5% of the sample. Focal radiation therapy combined with CTLA-4 blockade (ipilimumab) was tested in patients with chemo-refractory metastatic non-small-cell lung cancer. Per the germline V gene, SGHRS is the CDR1 and YFSETQ is the CDR2. Trimming at the junction amounts to 0 bases on V and 4 bases on J, and the germline ends lie 10 bases apart. Including cysteine and phenylalanine, the CDR3 has 14 amino acids. Only CDR3 DNA remains: 42 bases, in frame from the first base.

The rearranged segments are TRBV5-1 and TRBJ1-1; D gene: possibly TRBD1, on 6 matching bases. Sequences were derived from peripheral blood, sampled from a patient treated with radiotherapy plus ipilimumab. This TCR derives from a human donor with non-small cell lung cancer who had stable disease on radiotherapy plus ipilimumab. The nucleotides are TGCGCCAGCAGCTTGGCGGGGGCCCGCACTGAAGCTTTCTTT. It translates as CASSLAGARTEAFF.